This T cell receptor beta chain appears in the sequencing data of a study of cytomegalovirus exposure and HLA in healthy donors. The PCR used 60 Vbeta and 13 Jbeta primers. The repertoire was sequenced with immunoSEQ multiplex PCR; TCRdb's copy has only in-frame clones and lacks some. This sample has 150,000 to 200,000 clones, with about 13% found just once. A few counts support this clone. The germline V gene has CDR1 SGHRS and CDR2 YFSETQ. Trimming took off 5 bases at V and 2 bases at J, with 10 bases between the two ends. This CDR3 spans 14 amino acids. This TCR came from a man in his fifties in good health and CMV-seropositive. The chain recombines TRBV5-1 with TRBJ2-2; possible D gene TRBD1, 7 bases. Sequences were obtained from PBMCs. The CDR3: CASREGANTGELFF. CDR3 coding DNA: TGCGCCAGCAGGGAGGGGGCTAACACCGGGGAGCTGTTTTTT.